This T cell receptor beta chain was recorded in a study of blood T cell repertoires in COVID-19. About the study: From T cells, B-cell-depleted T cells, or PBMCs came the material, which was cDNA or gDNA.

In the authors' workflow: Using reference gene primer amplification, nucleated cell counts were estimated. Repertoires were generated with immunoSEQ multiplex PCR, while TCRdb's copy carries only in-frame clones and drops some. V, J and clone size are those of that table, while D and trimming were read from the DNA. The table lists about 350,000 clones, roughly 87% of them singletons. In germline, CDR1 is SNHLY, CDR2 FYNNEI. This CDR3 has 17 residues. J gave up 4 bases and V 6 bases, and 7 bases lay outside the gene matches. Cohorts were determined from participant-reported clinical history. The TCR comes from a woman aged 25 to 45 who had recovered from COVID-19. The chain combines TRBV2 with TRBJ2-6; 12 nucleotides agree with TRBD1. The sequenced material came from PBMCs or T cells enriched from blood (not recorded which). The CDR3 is CASRRDRGRLGANVLTF. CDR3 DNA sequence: TGTGCCAGCAGGAGGGACAGGGGGCGCCTGGGGGCCAACGTCCTGACTTTC.